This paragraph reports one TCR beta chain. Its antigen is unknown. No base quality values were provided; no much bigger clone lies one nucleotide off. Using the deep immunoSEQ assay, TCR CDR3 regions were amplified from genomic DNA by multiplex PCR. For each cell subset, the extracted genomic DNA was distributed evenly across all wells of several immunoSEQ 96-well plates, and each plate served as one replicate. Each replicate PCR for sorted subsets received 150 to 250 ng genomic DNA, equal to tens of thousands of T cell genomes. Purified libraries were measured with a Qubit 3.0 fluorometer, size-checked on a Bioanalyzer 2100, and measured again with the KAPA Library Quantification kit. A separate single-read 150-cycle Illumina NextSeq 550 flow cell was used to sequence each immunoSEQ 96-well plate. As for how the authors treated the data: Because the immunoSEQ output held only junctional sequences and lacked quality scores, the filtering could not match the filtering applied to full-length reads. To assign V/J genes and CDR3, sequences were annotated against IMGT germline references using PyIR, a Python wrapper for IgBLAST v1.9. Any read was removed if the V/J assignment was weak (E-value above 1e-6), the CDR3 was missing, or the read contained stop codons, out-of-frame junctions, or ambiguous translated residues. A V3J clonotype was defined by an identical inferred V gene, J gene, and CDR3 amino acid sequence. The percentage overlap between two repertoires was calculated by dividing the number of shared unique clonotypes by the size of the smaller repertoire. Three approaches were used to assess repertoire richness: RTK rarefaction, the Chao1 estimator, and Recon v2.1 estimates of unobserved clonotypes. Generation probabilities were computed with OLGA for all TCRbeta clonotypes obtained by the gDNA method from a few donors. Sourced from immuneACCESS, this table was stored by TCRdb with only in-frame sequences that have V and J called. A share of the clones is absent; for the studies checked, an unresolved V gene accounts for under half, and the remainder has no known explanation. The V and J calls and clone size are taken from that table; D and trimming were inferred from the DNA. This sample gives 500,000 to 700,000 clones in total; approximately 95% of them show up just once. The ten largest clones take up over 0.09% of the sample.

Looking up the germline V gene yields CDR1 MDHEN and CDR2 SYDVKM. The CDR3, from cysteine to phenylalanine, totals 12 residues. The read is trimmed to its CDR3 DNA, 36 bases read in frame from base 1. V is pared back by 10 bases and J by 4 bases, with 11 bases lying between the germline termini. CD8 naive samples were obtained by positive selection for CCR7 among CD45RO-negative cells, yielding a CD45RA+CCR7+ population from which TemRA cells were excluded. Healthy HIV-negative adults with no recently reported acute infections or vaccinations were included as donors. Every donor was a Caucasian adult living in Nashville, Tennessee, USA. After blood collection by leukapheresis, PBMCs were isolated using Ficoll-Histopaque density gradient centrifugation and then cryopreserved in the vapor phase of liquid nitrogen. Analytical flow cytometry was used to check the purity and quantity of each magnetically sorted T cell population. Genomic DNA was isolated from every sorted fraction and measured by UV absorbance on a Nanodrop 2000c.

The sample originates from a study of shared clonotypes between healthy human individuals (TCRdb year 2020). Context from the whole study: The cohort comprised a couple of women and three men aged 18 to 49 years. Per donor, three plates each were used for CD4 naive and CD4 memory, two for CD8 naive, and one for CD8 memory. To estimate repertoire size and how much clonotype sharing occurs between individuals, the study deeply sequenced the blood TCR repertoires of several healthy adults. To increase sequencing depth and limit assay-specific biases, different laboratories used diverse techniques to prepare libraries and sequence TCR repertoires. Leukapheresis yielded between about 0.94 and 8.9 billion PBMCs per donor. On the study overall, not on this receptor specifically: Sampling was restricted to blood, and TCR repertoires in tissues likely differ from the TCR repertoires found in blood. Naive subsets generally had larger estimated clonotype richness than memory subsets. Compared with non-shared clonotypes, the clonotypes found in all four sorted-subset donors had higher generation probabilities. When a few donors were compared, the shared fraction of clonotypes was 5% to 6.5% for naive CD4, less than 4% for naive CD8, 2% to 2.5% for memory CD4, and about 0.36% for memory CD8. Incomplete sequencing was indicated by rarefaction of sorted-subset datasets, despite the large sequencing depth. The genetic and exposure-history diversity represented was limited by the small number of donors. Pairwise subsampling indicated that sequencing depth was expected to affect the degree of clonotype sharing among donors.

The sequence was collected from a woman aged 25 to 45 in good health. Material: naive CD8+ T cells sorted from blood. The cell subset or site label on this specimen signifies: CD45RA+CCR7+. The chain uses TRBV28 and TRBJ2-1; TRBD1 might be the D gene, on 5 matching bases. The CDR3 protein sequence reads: CATQGYYNEQFF. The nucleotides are TGTGCCACCCAGGGATATTACAATGAGCAGTTCTTC.